A selection of T cell receptor beta chains follows, all from one sample in a study of blood T cell repertoires in COVID-19. Generated by immunoSEQ multiplex PCR, the TCRdb table keeps only in-frame clones and is missing some. Of a few hundred thousand clones listed, 90% to 95% are singletons. Sequencing was carried out using PBMCs or T cells enriched from blood (not recorded which). The receptor source for this set is a human donor in a cohort exposed to, infected with or recovered from COVID-19 (not recorded which). The donor label of this sample is uncertain. Each CDR3 is given with its conserved first and last residue. D genes are given only for firm matches. Only part of the rows carry a size: once, few, many, or a class if the clone is expanded.

abundance	d_gene	j_gene	v_gene	CDR3aa	CDR3nt
-	-	TRBJ1-6	TRBV12-5	CASAQRLNSYNSPLHF	TGTGCTAGTGCCCAGAGACTTAACTCCTATAATTCACCCCTCCACTTT
once	TRBD2	TRBJ2-1	TRBV4-1	CASRSRSGAYNEQFF	TGCGCCAGCAGGTCGCGCAGCGGGGCGTACAATGAGCAGTTCTTC
-	-	TRBJ1-1	TRBV7-3	CASSLTALFKTEAFF	TGTGCCAGCAGCTTAACCGCGTTATTTAAGACTGAAGCTTTCTTT
-	-	TRBJ2-5	TRBV7-2	CASSLAYKGGQETQYF	TGTGCCAGCAGCTTAGCGTACAAAGGGGGCCAAGAGACCCAGTACTTC
-	TRBD2	TRBJ2-3	TRBV10-2	CASSPSGGAGDTQYF	TGCGCCAGCAGTCCCAGCGGGGGGGCTGGGGATACGCAGTATTTT
-	-	TRBJ1-2	TRBV29-1	CSVEGRGLNYGYTF	TGCAGCGTTGAAGGGAGGGGCCTTAACTATGGCTACACCTTC
-	-	TRBJ2-7	TRBV27	CASTPGGLPYEQYF	TGTGCCAGCACTCCTGGCGGGCTACCCTACGAGCAGTACTTC
few	TRBD1	TRBJ1-2	TRBV4-2	CASSQETGGSSRGYTF	TGTGCCAGCAGCCAAGAAACAGGGGGCTCATCCCGGGGCTACACCTTC
-	-	TRBJ1-2	TRBV24-1	CATDEGVSGYTF	TGTGCCACTGACGAGGGGGTAAGTGGCTACACCTTC
-	-	TRBJ1-1	TRBV30	CAWSRGPAARTEAFF	TGTGCCTGGAGCAGAGGGCCCGCGGCGAGGACTGAAGCTTTCTTT